The 32 T cell receptor beta chains listed next were all sequenced from one sample in a study of blood T cell repertoires in COVID-19. The method was immunoSEQ multiplex PCR; TCRdb's version includes in-frame clones alone and lacks a portion of them. Here the sample spans about 230,000 clones, more than 75% being singletons. The source material was peripheral blood. All receptors derive from a man over 45 with COVID-19, enrolled during active disease.

The chain has TRBV10-1 and TRBJ2-1, with D uncertain. The V end lost 1 base, the J end lost 2 bases, and 6 bases lay between the germline ends. The CDR3 extends over 14 amino acids. Per germline, CDR1 WNHNN and CDR2 SYGVQD (reference sequence). In DNA form, the CDR3 reads TGCGCCAGCAGTGAGTACAGAGCCTACAATGAGCAGTTCTTC. This sequence encodes CASSEYRAYNEQFF.

This chain uses TRBV28 with TRBJ1-4, with a possible D match to TRBD1 (5 bases). The CDR3 has 17 amino acids. Trimming pared 6 bases from V and 5 bases from J, leaving 22 bases between. From germline, CDR1 is MDHEN and CDR2 SYDVKM. The CDR3 here is CASSFAKMEGWNEKLFF. The CDR3 DNA sequence: TGTGCCAGCAGCTTCGCCAAAATGGAGGGGTGGAATGAAAAACTGTTTTTT.

The genes are TRBV4-1 and TRBJ1-5; D ambiguous. V was pared by 4 bases and J by 4 bases, with 11 bases between. The CDR3 has 14 amino acids. Germline V gene sequence: CDR1 MGHRA, CDR2 YSYEKL. The CDR3 here is CASSPEPENQPQHF. The CDR3 bases are TGCGCCAGCAGCCCGGAGCCAGAAAATCAGCCCCAGCATTTT.

The chain joins TRBV5-4 to TRBJ1-2, with a tentative D call TRBD1 (6 bases). V lost 1 base, J lost 8 bases, and 15 bases lay in between. Germline values: CDR1 SGHNT, CDR2 YYREEE (reference sequence). The CDR3 has 14 residues. This CDR3 is CASSLLGHLYGYTF. The CDR3 DNA reads as TGTGCCAGCAGCTTGTTGGGACACCTTTACGGCTACACCTTC.

This clone turned up a few times. This sequence joins TRBV10-3 and TRBJ2-3, with D unresolved. The CDR3 is 13 amino acids. Germline CDR1 and CDR2: ENHRY and SYGVKD. The ends were cut back, 8 bases at V and 3 bases at J, with 12 bases in the middle. CDR3 nucleotides: TGTGCCATCTCCGAGCCTCGGACAGATACGCAGTATTTT. Translated: CAISEPRTDTQYF.

This chain connects TRBV30 to TRBJ1-2; D ambiguous. The CDR3 is 12 residues long. Germline V gene lookup returns CDR1 GTSNPN and CDR2 SVGIG (reference sequence). Deletions cut 7 bases from V and 4 bases from J, with 13 bases between. This chain's CDR3 is CAYTRPGYGYTF. The CDR3 nucleotides are TGTGCCTATACACGGCCGGGCTATGGCTACACCTTC.

The chain combines TRBV19 with TRBJ2-7, with TRBD2 matching 12 bases. Germline loops: CDR1 LNHDA, CDR2 SQIVND (reference sequence). This CDR3 region has 13 residues. Trimming took 8 bases from V and 6 from J; bases not matched to a gene: 5. CDR3 coding DNA: TGTGCCAGTCGTCCGGGACTAGCGGGCGAGCAGTACTTC. Amino acid sequence: CASRPGLAGEQYF.

V and J are TRBV19 and TRBJ1-4; 7 bases are a match to TRBD1. J was trimmed by 8 bases and V by 4 bases; bases with no gene match: 7. This CDR3 region has 14 residues. The germline V gene encodes CDR1 LNHDA and CDR2 SQIVND (reference sequence). CDR3 nucleotide sequence: TGTGCCAGTAGTACCGGGACAGCTACGGAAAAACTGTTTTTT. This sequence encodes CASSTGTATEKLFF.

This rearrangement joins TRBV20-1 to TRBJ2-1; D is possibly TRBD1 (5 bases). The CDR3 extends over 11 amino acids. Germline-derived CDR1 and CDR2 are DFQATT and SNEGSKA (reference sequence). V was trimmed by 1 base and J by 8 bases, leaving 6 bases between them. The CDR3, as DNA: TGCAGTGCTAGAGGGGGCTATGAGCAGTTCTTC. Translation: CSARGGYEQFF.

V is TRBV10-3 and J is TRBJ2-2; 11 bases align to TRBD1. Germline V CDR1 and CDR2: ENHRY, SYGVKD. The CDR3 has 14 amino acids. V shed 6 bases and J 7 bases; nucleotides not matched to a gene: 4. The CDR3 sequence is CAISLGQGVGELFF. CDR3 coding DNA: TGTGCCATCAGCCTGGGACAGGGGGTCGGGGAGCTGTTTTTT.

This chain joins TRBV28 and TRBJ2-5; D might be TRBD2 (7 bases). The CDR3 is 15 amino acids. CDR1 MDHEN and CDR2 SYDVKM come from the germline V gene. V lost 3 bases and J lost 7, with 18 bases in between. CDR3 sequence: CASSLLAGAGGTQYF. CDR3 sequence (DNA): TGTGCCAGCAGTTTGTTGGCGGGGGCTGGCGGGACCCAGTACTTC.

V is TRBV28 and J is TRBJ1-1; a possible D gene is TRBD1 (6 bases). In germline, CDR1 is MDHEN, CDR2 SYDVKM. This CDR3 region has 15 residues. Between the trimmed V and J ends, which lost 6 bases and 0 bases, there was a span of 14 bases. The CDR3 DNA reads TGTGCCAGCAGGTTACAGGGTTTGGTGAACACTGAAGCTTTCTTT. Translating it yields CASRLQGLVNTEAFF.

The genes are TRBV11-2 and TRBJ2-7, with 14 positions matching TRBD2. The CDR3 has 16 residues. Germline-derived CDR1 and CDR2 are SGHAT and FQNNGV. The junction had 7 bases not matched to a gene; V was cut back by 5 bases and J by 4 bases. The CDR3 DNA reads TGTGCCAGCAGCGACCGACTAGCGGGAGGGTCTTACGAGCAGTACTTC. This encodes CASSDRLAGGSYEQYF.

The chain uses TRBV5-6 and TRBJ1-4; D gene unclear. The V gene's germline CDR1 is SGHDT and CDR2 YYEEEE. The CDR3 has 14 amino acids. Trimming shortened V by 0 bases and J by 2 bases, and 5 bases separated the two germline ends. CDR3 residues: CASSLGRTNEKLFF. CDR3 in DNA: TGTGCCAGCAGCTTGGGGCGGACTAATGAAAAACTGTTTTTT.

The chain uses TRBV18 and TRBJ1-1; tentatively, D is TRBD1 (5 bases). Per the germline V gene, CDR1 is KGHSH and CDR2 is LQKENI. Trimming shortened V by 3 bases and J by 3 bases, and 17 bases separated the two germline ends. The CDR3 contains 16 residues. In DNA form, the CDR3 reads TGTGCCAGCTCACCTATCACCACGGGGGGGGACACTGAAGCTTTCTTT. Amino acid sequence: CASSPITTGGDTEAFF.

This chain links TRBV7-2 with TRBJ2-4, with D hard to call. The V and J ends lost 4 bases and 3 bases respectively, with 10 bases between them. The germline V gene encodes CDR1 SGHTA and CDR2 FQGNSA. This CDR3 spans 14 amino acids. The CDR3 is CASSSFAGKNIQYF. CDR3 coding DNA: TGTGCCAGCAGCTCATTTGCAGGCAAAAACATTCAGTACTTC.

In its sample, this clone was seen a few times. The chain links TRBV7-3 to TRBJ2-2; the D gene is possibly TRBD2 (7 bases). The CDR3 extends over 16 amino acids. Per the germline V gene, CDR1 is SGHTA and CDR2 is FQGTGA. The V end lost 2 bases, the J end lost 6 bases, and 16 bases lay between the germline ends. The CDR3 is CASSLLAGASAGELFF. The CDR3, as DNA: TGTGCCAGCAGCTTACTGGCGGGGGCCTCGGCCGGGGAGCTGTTTTTT.

This clone was recorded only once. The chain joins TRBV19 to TRBJ1-2, with a tentative D call TRBD1 (5 bases). Per the germline V gene, CDR1 is LNHDA and CDR2 is SQIVND (reference sequence). This CDR3 has 15 residues. The V end lost 3 bases, the J end lost 4 bases, and 15 bases lay between the germline ends. This chain's CDR3 is CASSIGGTTIYGYTF. CDR3 bases: TGTGCCAGTAGTATTGGCGGGACGACCATCTATGGCTACACCTTC.

This clone came up a few times. The V gene is TRBV29-1, the J gene TRBJ2-2; D is unresolved. This CDR3 has 14 residues. The V and J ends lost 7 bases and 6 bases respectively, with 18 bases between them. The V gene's germline CDR1 is SQVTM and CDR2 ANQGSEA. The CDR3 coding sequence is TGCAGCGCTAATACACAGTCCGGCGCCGGGGAGCTGTTTTTT. It yields the protein CSANTQSGAGELFF.

The V and J genes are TRBV6-5 and TRBJ2-3; 9 nucleotides agree with TRBD1. The CDR3 loop spans 15 amino acids. Per the germline V gene, CDR1 is MNHEY and CDR2 is SVGAGI. Germline trimming cut 4 bases from V and 2 bases from J; bases unmatched to any gene: 4. In DNA, the CDR3 is TGTGCCAGCAGTTCGGACAGGGGAATCACAGATACGCAGTATTTT. Its translation is CASSSDRGITDTQYF.

This clone was picked up one time. Other DNA variants within this sample encode the same CDR3. V is TRBV19 and J is TRBJ1-4; the match to TRBD1 covers 7 bases. V shed 4 bases and J 2 bases; nucleotides not matched to a gene: 4. The V gene's germline CDR1 is LNHDA and CDR2 SQIVND (reference sequence). This CDR3 spans 15 amino acids. Here the CDR3 reads CASSTGTATNEKLFF. CDR3 DNA sequence: TGTGCCAGTAGTACAGGGACAGCGACTAATGAAAAACTGTTTTTT.

The chain is built from TRBV3-1 (or the pseudogene TRBV3-2) and TRBJ2-3, with 7 positions matching TRBD2. Germline V gene lookup returns CDR1 LGHDT and CDR2 YNNKEL (reference sequence). V was pared by 0 bases and J by 2 bases, with 17 bases of the junction left unmatched. The CDR3 extends over 20 amino acids. The CDR3 is CASSQDESSGYGGYTDTQYF. The CDR3 nucleotides read TGTGCCAGCAGCCAAGATGAATCTAGCGGCTACGGAGGCTACACAGATACGCAGTATTTT.

The chain couples TRBV10-3 to TRBJ1-1, with D unresolved. This CDR3 contains 15 residues. CDR1 ENHRY and CDR2 SYGVKD come from the germline V gene. Trimming removed 4 bases from V and 1 base from J, with 13 bases in between. The chain's CDR3 is CAISGVVSGNTEAFF. The CDR3, as DNA: TGTGCCATCAGTGGTGTGGTGTCGGGGAACACTGAAGCTTTCTTT.

This clone appeared once. V gene TRBV9 combines with J gene TRBJ2-5; 8 nucleotides align to TRBD1. This CDR3 comprises 16 residues. The trim removed 3 bases at V and 2 bases at J, leaving 9 bases unmatched. The germline gives CDR1 SGDLS, CDR2 YYNGEE. The CDR3 bases are TGTGCCAGCAGCGGCCCTCGCGGGACAGGTCAAGAGACCCAGTACTTC. This codes for CASSGPRGTGQETQYF.

This clone was recorded a few times. The chain employs TRBV19 and TRBJ1-1; 7 positions match TRBD1. CDR3 size: 14 residues. J lost 1 base, V lost 6 bases, and 5 bases had no gene match. CDR1 is LNHDA and CDR2 is SQIVND in the germline V gene (reference sequence). The CDR3 DNA follows: TGTGCCAGTAGCCGCGGGACAGCGAACACTGAAGCTTTCTTT. It is translated as CASSRGTANTEAFF. Together with reference TRBV19 and TRBJ1-1, the CDR3 gives the full variable domain: DGGITQSPKYLFRKEGQNVTLSCEQNLNHDAMYWYRQDPGQGLRLIYYSQIVNDFQKGDIAEGYSVSREKKESFPLTVTSAQKNPTAFYLCASSRGTANTEAFFGQGTRLTVV.

V is TRBV5-1 and J is TRBJ2-7; D is unresolved. Germline values: CDR1 SGHRS, CDR2 YFSETQ. The V and J ends lost 3 bases and 3 bases respectively, with 4 bases between them. The CDR3 sequence is 11 residues long. The chain's CDR3 is CASSSGYEQYF. The CDR3 DNA sequence: TGCGCCAGCAGCTCGGGCTACGAGCAGTACTTC.

The count of this clone is one. The chain carries TRBV4-2 and TRBJ2-1; 10 bases align to TRBD1. The CDR3 loop spans 16 amino acids. V shed 4 bases and J 5 bases; nucleotides not matched to a gene: 8. Looked up from germline, CDR1 is LGHNA and CDR2 is YNFKEQ. CDR3 sequence (DNA): TGTGCCAGCAGCCCTAATCCGGGACAGGGGAACAATGAGCAGTTCTTC. Translating gives CASSPNPGQGNNEQFF.

The chain joins TRBV7-9 to TRBJ2-2; 7 nucleotides align to TRBD1. Trimming took 6 bases from V and 4 from J; bases not matched to a gene: 5. There are 14 residues in the CDR3. Per the germline V gene, CDR1 is SEHNR and CDR2 is FQNEAQ (reference sequence). The CDR3 is CASRGDSATGELFF. Here the CDR3 DNA reads TGTGCCAGCAGGGGGGACAGCGCCACCGGGGAGCTGTTTTTT.

The chain carries TRBV7-9 and TRBJ1-6; TRBD1 aligns across 8 bases. With 5 bases clipped from V and 4 bases from J, the junction kept 7 bases outside the gene matches. This CDR3 spans 16 amino acids. Per the germline V gene, CDR1 is SEHNR and CDR2 is FQNEAQ (reference sequence). The chain's CDR3 is CASSRTGIRYNSPLHF. The DNA for the CDR3 is TGTGCCAGCAGCCGGACAGGGATTCGGTATAATTCACCCCTCCACTTT.

CDR3 DNA sequence: TGTGCCAGCAGGGACAGGGGGCCCCAAATGAACACTGAAGCTTTCTTT. As protein: CASRDRGPQMNTEAFF. The chain joins TRBV2 to TRBJ1-1; 11 positions match TRBD1. Per the germline V gene, CDR1 is SNHLY and CDR2 is FYNNEI. Germline trimming cut 6 bases from V and 0 bases from J; bases unmatched to any gene: 6. The CDR3 extends over 16 amino acids.

This rearrangement joins TRBV27 to TRBJ2-1, with D possibly being TRBD2 (6 bases). Germline V gene lookup returns CDR1 MNHEY and CDR2 SMNVEV (reference sequence). The CDR3 is 17 amino acids. V lost 4 bases and J 0 bases, leaving 16 bases between the germline ends. The DNA for the CDR3 is TGTGCCAGCAGTTCGGGACTCCAACTCCGCTCCTACAATGAGCAGTTCTTC. As protein: CASSSGLQLRSYNEQFF.

The chain recombines TRBV7-2 with TRBJ1-5, with TRBD1 matching 7 bases. V shed 6 bases and J 3 bases; nucleotides not matched to a gene: 14. The CDR3 contains 17 residues. Germline-derived CDR1 and CDR2 are SGHTA and FQGNSA. CDR3 bases: TGTGCCAGCAGGCGGGAGGGGGCGGGACACCCCAATCAGCCCCAGCATTTT. It yields the protein CASRREGAGHPNQPQHF.